This paragraph covers one TCR beta chain sequence. This specimen comes from a study of blood T cell repertoires in COVID-19. Data came from immunoSEQ multiplex PCR; TCRdb stores just in-frame clones and leaves some out. The sample holds roughly 60,000 clones, over 80% seen once. The CDR3 runs to 13 residues. Trimming cost V 5 bases and J 7 bases; bases outside gene matches: 3. Sequencing used peripheral blood. The chain recombines TRBV12-3 or TRBV12-4 with TRBJ2-5; 11 positions agree with TRBD1. The TCR was taken from a man younger than 40 with COVID-19, enrolled during active disease. CDR3 sequence (DNA): TGTGCCAGCAGTCCCGGGACAGGGGGGACCCAGTACTTC. It encodes CASSPGTGGTQYF.